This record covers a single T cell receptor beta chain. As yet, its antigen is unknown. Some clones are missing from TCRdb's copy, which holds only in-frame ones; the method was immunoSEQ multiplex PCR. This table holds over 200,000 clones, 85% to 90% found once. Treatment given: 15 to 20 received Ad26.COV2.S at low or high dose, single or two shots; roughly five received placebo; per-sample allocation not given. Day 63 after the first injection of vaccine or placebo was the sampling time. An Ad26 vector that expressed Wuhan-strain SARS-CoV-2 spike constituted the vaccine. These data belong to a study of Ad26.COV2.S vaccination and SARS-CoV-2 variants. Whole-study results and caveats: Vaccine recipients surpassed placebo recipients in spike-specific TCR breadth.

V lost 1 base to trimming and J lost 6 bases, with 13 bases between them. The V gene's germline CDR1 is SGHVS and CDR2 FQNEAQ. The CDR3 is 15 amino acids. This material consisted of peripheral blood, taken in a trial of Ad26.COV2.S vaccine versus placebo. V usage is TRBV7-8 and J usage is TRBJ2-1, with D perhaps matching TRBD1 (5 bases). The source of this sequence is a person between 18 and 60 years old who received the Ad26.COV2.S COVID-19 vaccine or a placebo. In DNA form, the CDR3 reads TGTGCCAGCAGCTTAGTACGGCAGGGTCTCAATGAGCAGTTCTTC. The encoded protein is CASSLVRQGLNEQFF. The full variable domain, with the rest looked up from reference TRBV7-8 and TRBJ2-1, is GAGVSQSPRYKVAKRGQDVALRCDPISGHVSLFWYQQALGQGPEFLTYFQNEAQLDKSGLPSDRFFAERPEGSVSTLKIQRTQQEDSAVYLCASSLVRQGLNEQFFGPGTRLTVL.